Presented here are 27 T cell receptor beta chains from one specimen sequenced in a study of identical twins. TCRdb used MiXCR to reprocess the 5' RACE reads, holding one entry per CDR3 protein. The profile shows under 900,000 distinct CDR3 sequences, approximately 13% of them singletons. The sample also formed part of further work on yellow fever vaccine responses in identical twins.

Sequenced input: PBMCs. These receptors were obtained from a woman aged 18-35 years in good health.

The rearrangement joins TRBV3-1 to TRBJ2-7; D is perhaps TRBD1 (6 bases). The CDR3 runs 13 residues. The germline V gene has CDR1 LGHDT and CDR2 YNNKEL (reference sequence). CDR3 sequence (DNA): TGTGCCAGCAGCCAAAGAGGGACACCATTGTTGGACGTC. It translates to CASSQRGTPLLDV.

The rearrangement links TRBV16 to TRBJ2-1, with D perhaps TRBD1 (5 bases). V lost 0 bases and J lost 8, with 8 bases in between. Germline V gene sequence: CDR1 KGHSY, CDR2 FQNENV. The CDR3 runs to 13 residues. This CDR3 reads CASSQSGAHEQFF. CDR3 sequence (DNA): TGTGCCAGCAGCCAATCAGGGGCCCATGAGCAGTTCTTC.

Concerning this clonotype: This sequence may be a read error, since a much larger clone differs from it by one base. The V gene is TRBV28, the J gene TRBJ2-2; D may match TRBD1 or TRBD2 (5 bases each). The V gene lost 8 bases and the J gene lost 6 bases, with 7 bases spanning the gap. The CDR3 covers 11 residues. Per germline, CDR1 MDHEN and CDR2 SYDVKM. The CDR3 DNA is TGTGCCAGCGGGGACGCCGGGGAGCTGTTTTTT. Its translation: CASGDAGELFF.

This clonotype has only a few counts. CDR3 residues: CASSQSGSTQYF. In DNA, the CDR3 is TGTGCCAGCAGTCAAAGCGGGAGTACGCAGTATTTT. This sequence joins TRBV14 and TRBJ2-3; TRBD2 matches 8 bases. The V and J ends lost 6 bases and 8 bases, in that order; junction bases with no gene match: 4. The CDR3 length is 12 residues. The V gene's germline CDR1 is SGHDN and CDR2 FVKESK. Drawing the rest from reference TRBV14 and TRBJ2-3, the complete variable domain is EAGVTQFPSHSVIEKGQTVTLRCDPISGHDNLYWYRRVMGKEIKFLLHFVKESKQDESGMPNNRFLAERTGGTYSTLKVQPAELEDSGVYFCASSQSGSTQYFGPGTRLTVL.

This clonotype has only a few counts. This CDR3 is CASSQDLGGYNEQFF. The CDR3 DNA is TGTGCCAGCAGCCAAGATCTTGGGGGGTACAATGAGCAGTTCTTC. The J gene is TRBJ2-1, the V gene TRBV3-1; tentatively, D is TRBD2 (6 bases). The CDR3 consists of 15 residues. Between the trimmed V and J ends, which lost 0 bases and 4 bases, there was a span of 10 bases. The germline V gene encodes CDR1 LGHDT and CDR2 YNNKEL (reference sequence).

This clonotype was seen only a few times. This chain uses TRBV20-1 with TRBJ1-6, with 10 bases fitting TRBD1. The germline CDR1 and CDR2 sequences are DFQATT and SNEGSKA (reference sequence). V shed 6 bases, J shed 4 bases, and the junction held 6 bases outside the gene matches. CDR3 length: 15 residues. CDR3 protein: CSALRQGAYNSPLHF. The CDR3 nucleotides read TGCAGTGCCCTCCGACAGGGGGCGTATAATTCACCCCTCCACTTT.

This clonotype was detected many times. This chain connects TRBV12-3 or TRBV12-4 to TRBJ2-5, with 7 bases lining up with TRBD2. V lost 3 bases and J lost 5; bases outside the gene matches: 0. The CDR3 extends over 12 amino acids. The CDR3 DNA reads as TGTGCCAGCAGTTTTAGCGGGGAGACCCAGTACTTC. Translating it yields CASSFSGETQYF.

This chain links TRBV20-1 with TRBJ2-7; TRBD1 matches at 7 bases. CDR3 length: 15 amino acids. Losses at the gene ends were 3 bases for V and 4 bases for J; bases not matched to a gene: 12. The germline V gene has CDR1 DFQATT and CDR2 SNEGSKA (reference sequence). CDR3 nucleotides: TGCAGTGCTAGGTGGCAATTGGGACAGACATACGAGCAGTACTTC. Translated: CSARWQLGQTYEQYF.

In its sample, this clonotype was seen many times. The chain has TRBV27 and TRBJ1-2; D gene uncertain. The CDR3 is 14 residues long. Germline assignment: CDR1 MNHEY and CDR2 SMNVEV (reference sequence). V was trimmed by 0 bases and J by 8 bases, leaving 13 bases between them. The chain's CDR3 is CASSLSPPTQGYTF. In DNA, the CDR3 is TGTGCCAGCAGTTTATCCCCACCTACGCAGGGCTACACCTTC.

CDR3 nucleotides: TGTGCCAGCAGCCCCACCTTTGGGACAGGGTCCTACGAGCAGTACTTC. Residues: CASSPTFGTGSYEQYF. The chain joins TRBV9 to TRBJ2-7; 9 bases are a match to TRBD1. Germline CDR1 SGDLS, CDR2 YYNGEE. CDR3 length: 16 residues. The trim removed 4 bases at V and 1 base at J, leaving 9 bases unmatched.

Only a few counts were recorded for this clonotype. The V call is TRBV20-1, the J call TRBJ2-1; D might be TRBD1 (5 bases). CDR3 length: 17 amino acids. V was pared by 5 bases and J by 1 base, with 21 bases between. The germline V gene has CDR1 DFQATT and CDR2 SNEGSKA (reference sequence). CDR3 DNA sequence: TGCAGTGCTGTCCAGCCCAGGGTGGGGCTGTCCTACAATGAGCAGTTCTTC. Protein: CSAVQPRVGLSYNEQFF.

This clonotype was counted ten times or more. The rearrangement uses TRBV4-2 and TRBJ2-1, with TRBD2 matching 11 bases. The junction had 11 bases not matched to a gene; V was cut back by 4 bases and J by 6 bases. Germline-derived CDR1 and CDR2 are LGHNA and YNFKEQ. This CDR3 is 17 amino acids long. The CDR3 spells CASSRSTSGSFFNEQFF. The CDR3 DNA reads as TGTGCCAGCAGCCGCAGCACTAGCGGGAGTTTCTTCAATGAGCAGTTCTTC.

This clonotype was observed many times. The CDR3 is CASSLSEQPQHF. The CDR3 nucleotides are TGTGCCAGCAGTTTATCTGAGCAGCCCCAGCATTTT. V is TRBV12-3 or TRBV12-4 and J is TRBJ1-5; D not resolved. Trimming shortened V by 2 bases and J by 7 bases, and 6 bases separated the two germline ends. This CDR3 is built from 12 residues.

Here the CDR3 DNA reads TGTGCCAGTACGAGACTAGAAGCGGGGGAGAATGAGCAGTTCTTC. It translates to CASTRLEAGENEQFF. The chain combines TRBV19 with TRBJ2-1, with 8 positions matching TRBD2. Germline CDR1 LNHDA, CDR2 SQIVND (reference sequence). This CDR3 region has 15 residues. V shed 7 bases, J shed 7 bases, and the junction held 12 bases outside the gene matches.

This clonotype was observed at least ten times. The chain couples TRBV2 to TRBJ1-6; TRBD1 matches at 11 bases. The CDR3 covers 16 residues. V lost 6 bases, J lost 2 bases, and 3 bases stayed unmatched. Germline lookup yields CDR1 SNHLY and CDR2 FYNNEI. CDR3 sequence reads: CASRGQGGTYNSPLHF. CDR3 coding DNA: TGTGCCAGCAGGGGACAGGGGGGTACCTATAATTCACCCCTCCACTTT.

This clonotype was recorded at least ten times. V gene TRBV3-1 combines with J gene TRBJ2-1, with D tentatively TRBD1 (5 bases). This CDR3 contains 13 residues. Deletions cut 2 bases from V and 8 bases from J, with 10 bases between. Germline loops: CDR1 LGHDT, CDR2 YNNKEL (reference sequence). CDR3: CASSQIQGDEQFF. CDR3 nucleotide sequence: TGTGCCAGCAGCCAAATTCAGGGTGATGAGCAGTTCTTC.

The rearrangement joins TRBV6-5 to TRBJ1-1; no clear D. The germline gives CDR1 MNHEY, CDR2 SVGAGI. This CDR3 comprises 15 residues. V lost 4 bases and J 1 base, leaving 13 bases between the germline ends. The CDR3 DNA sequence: TGTGCCAGCAGTTTTCCGGCAGCCGGGAACACTGAAGCTTTCTTT. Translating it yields CASSFPAAGNTEAFF.

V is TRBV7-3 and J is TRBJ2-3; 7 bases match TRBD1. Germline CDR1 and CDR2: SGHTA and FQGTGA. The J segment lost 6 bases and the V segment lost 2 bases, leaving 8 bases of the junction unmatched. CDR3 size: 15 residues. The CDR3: CASSLGDRDIDTQYF. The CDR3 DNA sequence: TGTGCCAGCAGCTTAGGCGACAGGGATATCGATACGCAGTATTTT.

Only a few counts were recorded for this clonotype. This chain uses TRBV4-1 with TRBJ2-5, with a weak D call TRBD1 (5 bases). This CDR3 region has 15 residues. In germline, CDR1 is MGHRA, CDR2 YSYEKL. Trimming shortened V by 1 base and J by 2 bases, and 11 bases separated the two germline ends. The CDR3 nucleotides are TGCGCCAGCAGCCAAGTCGGACACCTACAAGAGACCCAGTACTTC. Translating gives CASSQVGHLQETQYF.

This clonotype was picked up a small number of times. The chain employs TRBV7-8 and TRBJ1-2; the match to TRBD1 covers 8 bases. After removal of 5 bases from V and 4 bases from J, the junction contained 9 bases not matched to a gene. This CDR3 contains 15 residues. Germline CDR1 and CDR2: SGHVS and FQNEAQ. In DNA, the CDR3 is TGTGCCAGCAGCCCACGGACAGGGAGTGGCTATGGCTACACCTTC. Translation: CASSPRTGSGYGYTF.

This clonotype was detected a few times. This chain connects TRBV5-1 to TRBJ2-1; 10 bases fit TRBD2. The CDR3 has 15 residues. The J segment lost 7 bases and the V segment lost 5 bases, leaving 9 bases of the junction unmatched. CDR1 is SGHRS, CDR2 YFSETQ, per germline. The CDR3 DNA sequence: TGCGCCAGCAGTACAAACGGACTAGCGGAAAATGAGCAGTTCTTC. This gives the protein CASSTNGLAENEQFF.

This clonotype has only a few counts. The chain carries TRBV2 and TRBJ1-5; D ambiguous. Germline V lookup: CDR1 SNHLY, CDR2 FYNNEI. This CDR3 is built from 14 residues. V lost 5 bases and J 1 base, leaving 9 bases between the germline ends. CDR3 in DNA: TGTGCCAGCAGTAGGCAATTGAGCAATCAGCCCCAGCATTTT. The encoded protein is CASSRQLSNQPQHF. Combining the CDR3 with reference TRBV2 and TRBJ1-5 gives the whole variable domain EPEVTQTPSHQVTQMGQEVILRCVPISNHLYFYWYRQILGQKVEFLVSFYNNEISEKSEIFDDQFSVERPDGSNFTLKIRSTKLEDSAMYFCASSRQLSNQPQHFGDGTRLSIL.

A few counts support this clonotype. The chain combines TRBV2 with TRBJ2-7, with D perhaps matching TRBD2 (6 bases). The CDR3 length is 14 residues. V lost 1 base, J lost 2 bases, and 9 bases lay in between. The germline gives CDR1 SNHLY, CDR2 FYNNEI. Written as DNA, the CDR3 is TGTGCCAGCAGTGAAGGACTAGTACCCTACGAGCAGTACTTC. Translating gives CASSEGLVPYEQYF.

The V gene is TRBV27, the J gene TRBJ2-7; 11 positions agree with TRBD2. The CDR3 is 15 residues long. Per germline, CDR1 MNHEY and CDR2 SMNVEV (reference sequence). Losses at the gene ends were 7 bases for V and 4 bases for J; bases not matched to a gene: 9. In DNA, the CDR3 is TGTGCCAGCACACTAGCGGGAGTCCGGGGATACGAGCAGTACTTC. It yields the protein CASTLAGVRGYEQYF.

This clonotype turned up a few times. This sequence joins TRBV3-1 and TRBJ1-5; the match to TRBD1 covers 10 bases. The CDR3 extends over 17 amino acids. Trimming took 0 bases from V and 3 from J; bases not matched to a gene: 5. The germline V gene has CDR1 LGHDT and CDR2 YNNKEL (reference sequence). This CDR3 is CASSQEGQGKVNQPQHF. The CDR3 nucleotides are TGTGCCAGCAGCCAAGAGGGACAGGGGAAAGTCAATCAGCCCCAGCATTTT.

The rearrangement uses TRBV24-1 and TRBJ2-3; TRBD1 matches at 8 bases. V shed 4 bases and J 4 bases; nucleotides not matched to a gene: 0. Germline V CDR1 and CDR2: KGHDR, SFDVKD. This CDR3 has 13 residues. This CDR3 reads CATSEQGADTQYF. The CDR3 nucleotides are TGTGCCACCAGTGAACAGGGGGCAGATACGCAGTATTTT.

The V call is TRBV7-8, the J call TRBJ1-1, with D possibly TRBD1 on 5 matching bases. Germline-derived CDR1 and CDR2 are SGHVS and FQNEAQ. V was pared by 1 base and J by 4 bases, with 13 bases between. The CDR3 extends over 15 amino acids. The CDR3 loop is CASSLVRDRITEAFF. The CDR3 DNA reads TGTGCCAGCAGCTTAGTGAGGGACCGGATCACTGAAGCTTTCTTT.